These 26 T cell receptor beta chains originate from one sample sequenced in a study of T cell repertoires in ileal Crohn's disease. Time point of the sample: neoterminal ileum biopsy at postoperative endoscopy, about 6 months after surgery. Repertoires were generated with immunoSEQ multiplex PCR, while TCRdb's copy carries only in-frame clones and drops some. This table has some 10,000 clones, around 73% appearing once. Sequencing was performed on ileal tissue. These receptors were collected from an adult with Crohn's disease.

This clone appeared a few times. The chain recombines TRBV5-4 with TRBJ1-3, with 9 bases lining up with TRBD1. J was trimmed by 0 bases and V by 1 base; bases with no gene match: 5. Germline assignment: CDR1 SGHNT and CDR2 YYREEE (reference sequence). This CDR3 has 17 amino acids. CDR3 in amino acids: CASSLLGQGISGNTIYF. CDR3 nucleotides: TGTGCCAGCAGCTTGCTGGGACAGGGTATCTCTGGAAACACCATATATTTT.

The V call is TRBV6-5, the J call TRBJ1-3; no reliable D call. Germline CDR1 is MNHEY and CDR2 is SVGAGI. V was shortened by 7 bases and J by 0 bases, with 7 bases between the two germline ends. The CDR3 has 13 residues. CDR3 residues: CASTQISGNTIYF. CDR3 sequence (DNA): TGTGCCAGCACCCAGATCTCTGGAAACACCATATATTTT.

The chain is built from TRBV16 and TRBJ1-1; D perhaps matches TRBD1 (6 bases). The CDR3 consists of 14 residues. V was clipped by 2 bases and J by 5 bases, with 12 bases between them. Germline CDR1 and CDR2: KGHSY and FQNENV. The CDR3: CASSQLPGDTEAFF. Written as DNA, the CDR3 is TGTGCCAGCAGCCAACTTCCAGGGGATACTGAAGCTTTCTTT. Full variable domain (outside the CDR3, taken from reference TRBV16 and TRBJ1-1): GEEVAQTPKHLVRGEGQKAKLYCAPIKGHSYVFWYQQVLKNEFKFLISFQNENVFDETGMPKERFSAKCLPNSPCSLEIQATKLEDSAVYFCASSQLPGDTEAFFGQGTRLTVV.

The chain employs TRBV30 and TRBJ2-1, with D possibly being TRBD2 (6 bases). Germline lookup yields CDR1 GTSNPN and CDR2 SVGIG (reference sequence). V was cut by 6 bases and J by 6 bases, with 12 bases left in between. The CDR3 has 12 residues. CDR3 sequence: CACRRGINEQFF. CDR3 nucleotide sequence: TGTGCCTGCAGGAGGGGCATCAATGAGCAGTTCTTC.

The CDR3 loop reads CASSSRDIVANVLTF. Here the CDR3 DNA reads TGTGCCAGCAGTTCCCGGGACATTGTGGCCAACGTCCTGACTTTC. This chain joins TRBV6-5 and TRBJ2-6; possibly TRBD1 for D (6 bases). Germline lookup yields CDR1 MNHEY and CDR2 SVGAGI. Trimming took 4 bases from V and 6 from J, leaving 13 bases between them. CDR3 length equals 15 residues.

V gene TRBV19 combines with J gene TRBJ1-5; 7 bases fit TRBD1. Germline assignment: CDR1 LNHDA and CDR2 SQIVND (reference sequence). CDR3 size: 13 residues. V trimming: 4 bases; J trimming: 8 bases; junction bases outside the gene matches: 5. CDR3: CASSRQGLEPQHF. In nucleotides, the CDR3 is TGTGCCAGTAGTAGACAGGGTTTGGAGCCCCAGCATTTT. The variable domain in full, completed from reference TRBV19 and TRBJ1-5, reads DGGITQSPKYLFRKEGQNVTLSCEQNLNHDAMYWYRQDPGQGLRLIYYSQIVNDFQKGDIAEGYSVSREKKESFPLTVTSAQKNPTAFYLCASSRQGLEPQHFGDGTRLSIL.

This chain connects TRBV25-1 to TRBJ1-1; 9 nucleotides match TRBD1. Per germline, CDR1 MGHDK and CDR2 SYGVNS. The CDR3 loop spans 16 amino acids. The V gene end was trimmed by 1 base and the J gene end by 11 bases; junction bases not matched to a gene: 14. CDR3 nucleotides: TGTGCCAGCAGTGAATTGGGGACAGGGAAGGTGTTGGGCGCTTTCTTT. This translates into CASSELGTGKVLGAFF.

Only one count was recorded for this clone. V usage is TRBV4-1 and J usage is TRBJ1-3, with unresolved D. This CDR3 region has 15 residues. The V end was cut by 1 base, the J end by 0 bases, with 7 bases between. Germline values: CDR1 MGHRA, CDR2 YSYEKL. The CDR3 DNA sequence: TGCGCCAGCAGCCAAGTCTGGAGCTCTGGAAACACCATATATTTT. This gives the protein CASSQVWSSGNTIYF.

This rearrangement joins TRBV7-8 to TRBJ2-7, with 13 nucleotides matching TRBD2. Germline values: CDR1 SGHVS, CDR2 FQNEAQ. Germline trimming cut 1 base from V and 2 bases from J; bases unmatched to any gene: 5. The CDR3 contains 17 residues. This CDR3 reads CASSLVTSGGSAYEQYF. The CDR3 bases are TGTGCCAGCAGCTTAGTGACTAGCGGGGGGTCCGCCTACGAGCAGTACTTC.

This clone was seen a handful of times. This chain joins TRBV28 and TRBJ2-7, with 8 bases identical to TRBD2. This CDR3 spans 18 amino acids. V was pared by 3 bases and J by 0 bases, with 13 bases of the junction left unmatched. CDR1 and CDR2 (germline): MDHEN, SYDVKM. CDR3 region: CASSFYIASGYSSYEQYF. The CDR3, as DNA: TGTGCCAGCAGTTTTTACATCGCTAGCGGGTATTCCTCCTACGAGCAGTACTTC.

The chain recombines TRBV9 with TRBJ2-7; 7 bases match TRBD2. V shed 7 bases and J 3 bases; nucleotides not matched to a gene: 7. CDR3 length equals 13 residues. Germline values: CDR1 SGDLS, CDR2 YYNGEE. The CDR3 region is CASSRGGSYEQYF. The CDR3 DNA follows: TGTGCCAGCTCCCGCGGGGGAAGCTACGAGCAGTACTTC.

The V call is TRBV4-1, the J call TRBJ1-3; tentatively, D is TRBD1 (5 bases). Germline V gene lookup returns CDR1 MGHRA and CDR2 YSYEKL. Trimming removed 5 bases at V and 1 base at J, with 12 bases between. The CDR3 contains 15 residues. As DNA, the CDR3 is TGCGCCAGCAGCAATCAGGGCGGTTCTGGAAACACCATATATTTT. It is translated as CASSNQGGSGNTIYF.

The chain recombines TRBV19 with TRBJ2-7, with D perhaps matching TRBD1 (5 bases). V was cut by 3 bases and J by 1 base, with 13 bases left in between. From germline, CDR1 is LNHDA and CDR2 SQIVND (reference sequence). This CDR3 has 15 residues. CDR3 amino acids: CASSIGQGSSYEQYF. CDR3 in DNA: TGTGCCAGTAGTATCGGGCAGGGCTCATCCTACGAGCAGTACTTC.

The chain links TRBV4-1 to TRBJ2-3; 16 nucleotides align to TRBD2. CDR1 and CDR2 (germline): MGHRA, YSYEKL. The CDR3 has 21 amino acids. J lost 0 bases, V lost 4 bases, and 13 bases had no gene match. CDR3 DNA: TGCGCCAGCAGCCTCGTAGAGGGACTAGCGGGGGGGCCGATGAGCACAGATACGCAGTATTTT. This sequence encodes CASSLVEGLAGGPMSTDTQYF.

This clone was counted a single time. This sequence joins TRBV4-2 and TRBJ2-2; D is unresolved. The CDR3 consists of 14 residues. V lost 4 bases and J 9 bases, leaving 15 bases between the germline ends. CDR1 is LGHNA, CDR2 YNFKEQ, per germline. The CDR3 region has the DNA TGTGCCAGCAGCCTGATGGCCCAGGCCAGGGAGCTGTTTTTT. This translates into CASSLMAQARELFF.

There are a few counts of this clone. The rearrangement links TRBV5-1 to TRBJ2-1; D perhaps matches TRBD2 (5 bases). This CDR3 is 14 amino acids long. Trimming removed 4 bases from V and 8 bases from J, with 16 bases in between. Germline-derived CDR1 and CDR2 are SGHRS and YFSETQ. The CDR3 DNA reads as TGCGCCAGCAGCCCTGGGAACTCGAGGGATGAGCAGTTCTTC. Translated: CASSPGNSRDEQFF.

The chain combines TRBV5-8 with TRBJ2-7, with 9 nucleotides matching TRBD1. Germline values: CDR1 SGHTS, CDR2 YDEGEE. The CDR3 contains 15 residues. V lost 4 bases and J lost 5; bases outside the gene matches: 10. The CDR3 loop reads CASSTSGQGLNEQYF. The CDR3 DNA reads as TGTGCCAGCAGCACCTCGGGACAGGGTCTCAACGAGCAGTACTTC.

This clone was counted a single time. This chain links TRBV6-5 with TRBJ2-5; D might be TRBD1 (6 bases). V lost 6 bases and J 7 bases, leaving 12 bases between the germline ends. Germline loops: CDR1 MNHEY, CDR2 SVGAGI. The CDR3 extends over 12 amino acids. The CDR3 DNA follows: TGTGCCAGCAGGACAGGCTGGGGGACCCAGTACTTC. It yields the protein CASRTGWGTQYF.

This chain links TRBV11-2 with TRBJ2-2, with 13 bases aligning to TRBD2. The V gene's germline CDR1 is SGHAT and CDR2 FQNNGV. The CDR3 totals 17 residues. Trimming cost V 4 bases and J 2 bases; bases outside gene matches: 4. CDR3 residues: CASSSGTSGANTGELFF. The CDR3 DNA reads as TGTGCCAGCAGCTCAGGGACTAGCGGGGCCAACACCGGGGAGCTGTTTTTT. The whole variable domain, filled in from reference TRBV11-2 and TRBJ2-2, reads EAGVAQSPRYKIIEKRQSVAFWCNPISGHATLYWYQQILGQGPKLLIQFQNNGVVDDSQLPKDRFSAERLKGVDSTLKIQPAKLEDSAVYLCASSSGTSGANTGELFFGEGSRLTVL.

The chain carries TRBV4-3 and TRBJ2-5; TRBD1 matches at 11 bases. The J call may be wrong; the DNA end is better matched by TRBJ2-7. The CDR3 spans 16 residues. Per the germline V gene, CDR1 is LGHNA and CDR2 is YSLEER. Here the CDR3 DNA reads TGCGCCAGCAGCCAAGATATAGGGACAGGGGGAGACGAGCAGTACTTC. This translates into CASSQDIGTGGDEQYF.

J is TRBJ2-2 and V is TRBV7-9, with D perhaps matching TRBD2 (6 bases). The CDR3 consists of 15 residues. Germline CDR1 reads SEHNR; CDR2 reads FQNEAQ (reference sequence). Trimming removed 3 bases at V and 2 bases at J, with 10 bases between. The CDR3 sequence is CASSFGGVNTGELFF. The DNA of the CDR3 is TGTGCCAGCAGCTTCGGAGGGGTAAACACCGGGGAGCTGTTTTTT.

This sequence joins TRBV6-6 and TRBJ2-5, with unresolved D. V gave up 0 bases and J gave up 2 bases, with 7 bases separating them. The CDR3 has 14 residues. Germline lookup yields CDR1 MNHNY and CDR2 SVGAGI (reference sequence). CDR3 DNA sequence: TGTGCCAGCAGTTACTCCGGCAGGCAAGAGACCCAGTACTTC. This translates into CASSYSGRQETQYF.

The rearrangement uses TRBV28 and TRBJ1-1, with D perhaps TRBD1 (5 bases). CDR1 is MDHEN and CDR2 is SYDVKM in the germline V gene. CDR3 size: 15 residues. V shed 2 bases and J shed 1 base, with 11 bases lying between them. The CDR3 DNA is TGTGCCAGCAGTTTACTTGGGGGGACGAACACTGAAGCTTTCTTT. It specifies CASSLLGGTNTEAFF.

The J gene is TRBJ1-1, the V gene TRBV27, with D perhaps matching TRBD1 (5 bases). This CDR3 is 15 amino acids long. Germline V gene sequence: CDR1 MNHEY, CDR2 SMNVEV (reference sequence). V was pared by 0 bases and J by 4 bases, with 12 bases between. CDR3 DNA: TGTGCCAGCAGTTTATCCTATTGGGGGGGCACTGAAGCTTTCTTT. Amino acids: CASSLSYWGGTEAFF.

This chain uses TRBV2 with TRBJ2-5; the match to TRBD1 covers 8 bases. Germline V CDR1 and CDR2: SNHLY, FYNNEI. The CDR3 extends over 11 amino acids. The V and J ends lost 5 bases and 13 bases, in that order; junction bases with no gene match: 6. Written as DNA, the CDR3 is TGTGCCAGCAGTTTCGGACAGGGTCGGTACTTC. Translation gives CASSFGQGRYF.

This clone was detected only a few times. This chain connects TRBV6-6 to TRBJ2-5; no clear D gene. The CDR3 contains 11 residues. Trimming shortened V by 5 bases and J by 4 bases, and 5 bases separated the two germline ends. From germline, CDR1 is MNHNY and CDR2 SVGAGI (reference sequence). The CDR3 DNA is TGTGCCAGCAGTCTTGTAGAGACCCAGTACTTC. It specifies CASSLVETQYF.